This is a list of T cell receptor beta chains from one sample in a study of cytomegalovirus exposure and HLA in healthy donors. Method: immunoSEQ multiplex PCR; TCRdb's copy keeps in-frame clones and lacks some. The sample includes approximately 150,000 clones, roughly two thirds of them seen just once. Material for sequencing was PBMCs. The source of these receptors is a male donor in good health and CMV-seronegative. Each CDR3 is given with its conserved first and last residue. Fields, in order: J gene, D gene, clone size, V gene, CDR3 protein, CDR3 DNA. The D gene is left open where the match is weak. The size field is filled for only some rows; it gives once, few, many or a size class.

J: TRBJ1-2; D: .; size: .; V: TRBV6-5; CDR3: CASSPGGYYGYTF; DNA: TGTGCCAGCAGTCCCGGGGGTTACTATGGCTACACCTTC
J: TRBJ1-6; D: .; size: .; V: TRBV4-3; CDR3: CASSRKKQGSDNSPLHF; DNA: TGCGCCAGCAGCCGAAAAAAACAGGGATCGGATAATTCACCCCTCCACTTT
J: TRBJ1-5; D: .; size: .; V: TRBV27; CDR3: CASSFINQPQHF; DNA: TGTGCCAGCAGTTTTATTAATCAGCCCCAGCATTTT
J: TRBJ2-5; D: TRBD1; size: .; V: TRBV30; CDR3: CAWDSGRTGIRFEQYF; DNA: TGTGCCTGGGACTCAGGAAGGACAGGGATCAGATTTGAGCAGTACTTC
J: TRBJ2-3; D: .; size: .; V: TRBV5-5; CDR3: CASSPPRTSTDTQYF; DNA: TGTGCCAGCAGCCCCCCTAGGACTAGCACAGATACGCAGTATTTT
J: TRBJ1-4; D: .; size: .; V: TRBV7-3; CDR3: CASSSLLGPNEKLFF; DNA: TGTGCCAGCAGCTCCCTCCTGGGGCCTAATGAAAAACTGTTTTTT
J: TRBJ1-4; D: .; size: .; V: TRBV11-2; CDR3: CASSSRRETNEKLFF; DNA: TGTGCCAGCAGCTCTAGACGGGAAACTAATGAAAAACTGTTTTTT
J: TRBJ1-1; D: TRBD1; size: .; V: TRBV9; CDR3: CASSAPPRTGRTRNTEAFF; DNA: TGTGCCAGCAGCGCACCCCCTAGGACAGGGCGGACGAGGAACACTGAAGCTTTCTTT
J: TRBJ2-6; D: .; size: few; V: TRBV14; CDR3: CASTPEFLVLTF; DNA: TGTGCCAGCACTCCGGAGTTTCTCGTCCTGACTTTC
J: TRBJ1-5; D: .; size: .; V: TRBV5-4; CDR3: CASSLAGVNQPQHF; DNA: TGTGCCAGCAGCTTGGCAGGTGTTAATCAGCCCCAGCATTTT
J: TRBJ1-5; D: .; size: .; V: TRBV30; CDR3: CAWSDIDISQPQHF; DNA: TGTGCCTGGAGTGATATTGACATATCTCAGCCCCAGCATTTT
J: TRBJ2-5; D: TRBD2; size: .; V: TRBV5-1; CDR3: CASSLVPSGVGTQYF; DNA: TGCGCCAGCAGCTTGGTTCCTAGCGGGGTGGGGACCCAGTACTTC
J: TRBJ1-5; D: TRBD1; size: few; V: TRBV7-6; CDR3: CASSLGQGNSNQPQHF; DNA: TGTGCCAGCAGCTTGGGACAGGGGAATAGCAATCAGCCCCAGCATTTT
J: TRBJ1-2; D: .; size: few; V: TRBV30; CDR3: CAWSPTGGDGYTF; DNA: TGTGCCTGGAGTCCTACAGGAGGGGATGGCTACACCTTC